Here is one T cell receptor (beta chain) with its context. The record originates from a study of blood T cell repertoires in COVID-19. With 4 bases clipped from V and 1 base from J, the junction kept 1 base outside the gene matches. This CDR3 has 13 amino acids. Germline assignment: CDR1 SGHNT and CDR2 YYREEE (reference sequence). Source study methods: By means of reference gene primer amplification, nucleated cell counts were estimated. Clones were sequenced by immunoSEQ multiplex PCR, and TCRdb holds only the in-frame ones, with some missing. V and J calls and clone size are given by that table; D and trimming were obtained from the DNA. The data show 300,000 to 350,000 clones, with about nine tenths seen just once and approximately 2% held by the top ten.

The chain couples TRBV5-4 to TRBJ2-7; the match to TRBD1 covers 8 bases. The source is a man aged 18 to 35 with active or convalescent COVID-19. The specimen was peripheral blood. Here the CDR3 reads CASSRDRSYEQYF. In DNA, the CDR3 is TGTGCCAGCAGCCGGGACAGGTCCTACGAGCAGTACTTC.